Below are 12 T cell receptor beta chains sequenced from a single sample in a study of cytomegalovirus exposure and HLA in healthy donors. This PCR relied on a set of 60 Vbeta primers and 13 Jbeta primers. The data were produced by immunoSEQ multiplex PCR, yet TCRdb's version contains in-frame clones alone and is incomplete. The profile shows approximately 130,000 clones, more than 75% of them singletons. The sample taken for sequencing was PBMCs. All receptors come from a woman aged 25 to 39 in good health and CMV-seronegative.

The rearrangement joins TRBV28 to TRBJ1-1, with unresolved D. V lost 6 bases and J lost 2, with 4 bases in between. The germline CDR1 and CDR2 sequences are MDHEN and SYDVKM. The CDR3 is made up of 11 amino acids. CDR3 residues: CASSHNTEAFF. The CDR3 bases are TGTGCCAGCAGCCATAACACTGAAGCTTTCTTT.

The gene calls are TRBV28 and TRBJ1-2; 10 positions agree with TRBD1. The V segment lost 5 bases and the J segment 6 bases; nucleotides outside the gene matches: 9. Germline assignment: CDR1 MDHEN and CDR2 SYDVKM. The CDR3 is 15 amino acids. CDR3 region: CASSRWTGGFHGYTF. The CDR3 DNA sequence: TGTGCCAGCAGTCGCTGGACAGGGGGGTTTCATGGCTACACCTTC.

This clone was picked up a small number of times. This sequence joins TRBV5-1 and TRBJ2-5, with 8 bases fitting TRBD1. The length of the CDR3 is 14 residues. V lost 2 bases and J lost 4; bases outside the gene matches: 4. CDR1 is SGHRS and CDR2 is YFSETQ in the germline V gene. CDR3 sequence: CASSLDRGGETQYF. In DNA, the CDR3 is TGCGCCAGCAGCTTAGACAGGGGTGGAGAGACCCAGTACTTC. The whole variable domain, remainder taken from reference TRBV5-1 and TRBJ2-5, is KAGVTQTPRYLIKTRGQQVTLSCSPISGHRSVSWYQQTPGQGLQFLFEYFSETQRNKGNFPGRFSGRQFSNSRSEMNVSTLELGDSALYLCASSLDRGGETQYFGPGTRLLVL.

The chain couples TRBV10-3 to TRBJ2-2, with 7 positions matching TRBD2. Germline trimming cut 8 bases from V and 7 bases from J; bases unmatched to any gene: 4. Germline V gene lookup returns CDR1 ENHRY and CDR2 SYGVKD. This CDR3 is 12 amino acids long. Written as DNA, the CDR3 is TGTGCCATCGACACGGGGGGCGGGGAGCTGTTTTTT. Translation: CAIDTGGGELFF.

This chain joins TRBV27 and TRBJ2-7; tentative D call: TRBD2 (5 bases). V dropped 0 bases and J dropped 4 bases, with 16 bases sitting between them. The V gene's germline CDR1 is MNHEY and CDR2 SMNVEV (reference sequence). The CDR3 is made up of 16 amino acids. The DNA of the CDR3 is TGTGCCAGCAGTTTATCGATGAGCGGCGCTTTGTACGAGCAGTACTTC. Translation: CASSLSMSGALYEQYF.

The rearrangement joins TRBV28 to TRBJ1-6; no clear D gene. Trimming stripped 8 bases from V and 5 bases from J, with 4 bases between. The CDR3 has 11 residues. Germline CDR1 reads MDHEN; CDR2 reads SYDVKM. This CDR3 is CASGHNSPLHF. CDR3 DNA: TGTGCCAGCGGCCATAATTCACCCCTCCACTTT.

This clone showed up just once. This chain joins TRBV6-6 and TRBJ2-5; tentative D call: TRBD2 (6 bases). The end of the DNA is better explained by TRBJ2-7, so the J call may be wrong. This CDR3 has 15 amino acids. CDR1 and CDR2 (germline): MNHNY, SVGAGI (reference sequence). This CDR3 reads CASSTKSRGAYEQYF. The CDR3 DNA follows: TGTGCCAGCAGTACAAAGTCGCGGGGAGCCTACGAGCAGTACTTC.

This clone has just one count. V usage is TRBV14 and J usage is TRBJ2-7; D is unclear. The CDR3 sequence is 14 residues long. Trimming cost V 4 bases and J 1 base, with 11 bases left between them. Germline CDR1 reads SGHDN; CDR2 reads FVKESK. Here the CDR3 DNA reads TGTGCCAGCAGCCCGAGGTGGCCATCCTACGAGCAGTACTTC. Amino acids: CASSPRWPSYEQYF.

The chain recombines TRBV7-6 with TRBJ2-5, with 10 bases that match TRBD1. The tail of the sequence fits TRBJ2-7 better, so the J call may be wrong. This CDR3 has 14 residues. In germline, CDR1 is SGHVS, CDR2 FNYEAQ. Here the CDR3 DNA reads TGTGCCAGCAGCCCAGGACAGGGGGTTGACGAGCAGTACTTC. This sequence encodes CASSPGQGVDEQYF.

V usage is TRBV4-1 and J usage is TRBJ2-3, with 12 positions matching TRBD1. The CDR3 is made up of 15 amino acids. From germline, CDR1 is MGHRA and CDR2 YSYEKL. With V trimmed by 4 bases and J by 6 bases, 5 bases remained unmatched. The CDR3 bases are TGCGCCAGCAGCCTAGGGACAGGGGGCAGCGATACGCAGTATTTT. It codes for CASSLGTGGSDTQYF.

The chain joins TRBV7-2 to TRBJ2-5; 12 nucleotides align to TRBD1. Losses at the gene ends were 5 bases for V and 7 bases for J; bases not matched to a gene: 14. From germline, CDR1 is SGHTA and CDR2 FQGNSA. CDR3 length: 17 amino acids. The CDR3 sequence: CASSAGPGTGGSGTQYF. CDR3 sequence (DNA): TGTGCCAGCAGCGCGGGCCCCGGGACAGGGGGCTCGGGGACCCAGTACTTC. The entire variable domain, with the rest obtained from reference TRBV7-2 and TRBJ2-5, is as follows: GAGVSQSPSNKVTEKGKDVELRCDPISGHTALYWYRQSLGQGLEFLIYFQGNSAPDKSGLPSDRFSAERTGGSVSTLTIQRTQQEDSAVYLCASSAGPGTGGSGTQYFGPGTRLLVL.

J is TRBJ2-7 and V is TRBV28, with D possibly matching TRBD1 (5 bases). V shed 4 bases and J shed 2 bases, with 15 bases lying between them. In germline, CDR1 is MDHEN, CDR2 SYDVKM. This CDR3 spans 15 amino acids. The CDR3 protein is CASSSPGQGTYEQYF. For the CDR3, the DNA is TGTGCCAGCAGTTCCCCCGGACAAGGGACCTACGAGCAGTACTTC.